This record looks at one TCR beta chain sequence and its context. V trimming: 3 bases; J trimming: 5 bases; junction bases outside the gene matches: 8. The germline CDR1 and CDR2 sequences are KGHSH and LQKENI. This CDR3 has 16 amino acids. The source of the sample is a study of blood T cell repertoires in COVID-19. On the study more broadly: The origin of the acute and convalescent COVID-19 samples was the United States, Italy and Spain. Sources were T cells, B-cell-depleted T cells, or PBMCs; the material itself was cDNA or gDNA.

Clones were sequenced by immunoSEQ multiplex PCR, and TCRdb holds only the in-frame ones, with some missing. Found here are approximately 440,000 clones, 90% of them singletons; the top ten hold 0.55% to 0.75%. V usage is TRBV18 and J usage is TRBJ1-5; 9 nucleotides align to TRBD1. The sequenced material came from PBMCs or T cells enriched from blood (not recorded which). The clonotype comes from a young man who had recovered from COVID-19. As DNA, the CDR3 is TGTGCCAGCTCACCCCCCGGGACAGGGACATATCAGCCCCAGCATTTT. Its translation: CASSPPGTGTYQPQHF.